This TCR beta chain was profiled in a study of blood T cell repertoires in COVID-19. Study in general: T cells, B-cell-depleted T cells, or PBMCs supplied cDNA or gDNA.

Seattle patients were enrolled during active infection and followed longitudinally. Original methodology: Amplifying reference gene primers gave estimates of nucleated cell counts. Assay: immunoSEQ multiplex PCR; the TCRdb copy retains only in-frame clones and omits some. The V and J calls and clone size are taken from that table; D and trimming were inferred from the DNA. The table lists 85,000 to 130,000 clones, around 80% of them singletons. The germline V gene encodes CDR1 MGHRA and CDR2 YSYEKL. This CDR3 comprises 14 residues. V shed 0 bases and J shed 4 bases, with 9 bases lying between them. The TCR sequence derives from a man older than 75 with COVID-19, enrolled during active disease. Material: peripheral blood. The J gene is TRBJ1-2, the V gene TRBV4-1, with D perhaps TRBD1 (5 bases). This chain's CDR3 is CASSQDPQGYGYTF. CDR3 nucleotides: TGCGCCAGCAGCCAAGACCCGCAGGGCTATGGCTACACCTTC.